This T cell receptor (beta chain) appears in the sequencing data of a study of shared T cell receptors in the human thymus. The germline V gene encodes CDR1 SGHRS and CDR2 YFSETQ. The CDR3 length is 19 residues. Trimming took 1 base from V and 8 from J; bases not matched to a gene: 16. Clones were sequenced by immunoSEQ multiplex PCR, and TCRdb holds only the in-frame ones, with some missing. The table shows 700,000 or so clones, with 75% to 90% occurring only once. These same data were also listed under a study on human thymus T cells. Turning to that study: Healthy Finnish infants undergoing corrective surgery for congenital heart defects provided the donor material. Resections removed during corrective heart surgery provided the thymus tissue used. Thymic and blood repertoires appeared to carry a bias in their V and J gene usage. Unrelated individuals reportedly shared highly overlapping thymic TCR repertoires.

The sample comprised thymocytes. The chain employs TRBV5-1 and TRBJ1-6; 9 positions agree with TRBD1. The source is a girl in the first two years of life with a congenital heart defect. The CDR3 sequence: CASSLLPEPDRGDDSPLHF. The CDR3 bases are TGCGCCAGCAGCTTGTTACCCGAGCCGGACAGGGGAGATGATTCACCCCTCCACTTT.